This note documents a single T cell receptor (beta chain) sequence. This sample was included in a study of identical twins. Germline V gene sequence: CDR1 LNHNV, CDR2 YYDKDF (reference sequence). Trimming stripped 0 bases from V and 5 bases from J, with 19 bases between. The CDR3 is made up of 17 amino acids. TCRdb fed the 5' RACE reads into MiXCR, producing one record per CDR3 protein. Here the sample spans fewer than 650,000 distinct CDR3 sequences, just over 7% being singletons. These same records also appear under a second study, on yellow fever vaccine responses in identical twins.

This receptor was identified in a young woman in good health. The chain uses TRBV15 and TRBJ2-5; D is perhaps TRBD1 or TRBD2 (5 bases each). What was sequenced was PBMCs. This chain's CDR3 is CATSRDLTRGGEETQYF. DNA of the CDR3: TGTGCCACCAGCAGAGACCTCACTCGGGGCGGCGAGGAGACCCAGTACTTC. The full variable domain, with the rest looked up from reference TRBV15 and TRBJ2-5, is DAMVIQNPRYQVTQFGKPVTLSCSQTLNHNVMYWYQQKSSQAPKLLFHYYDKDFNNEADTPDNFQSRRPNTSFCFLDIRSPGLGDTAMYLCATSRDLTRGGEETQYFGPGTRLLVL.